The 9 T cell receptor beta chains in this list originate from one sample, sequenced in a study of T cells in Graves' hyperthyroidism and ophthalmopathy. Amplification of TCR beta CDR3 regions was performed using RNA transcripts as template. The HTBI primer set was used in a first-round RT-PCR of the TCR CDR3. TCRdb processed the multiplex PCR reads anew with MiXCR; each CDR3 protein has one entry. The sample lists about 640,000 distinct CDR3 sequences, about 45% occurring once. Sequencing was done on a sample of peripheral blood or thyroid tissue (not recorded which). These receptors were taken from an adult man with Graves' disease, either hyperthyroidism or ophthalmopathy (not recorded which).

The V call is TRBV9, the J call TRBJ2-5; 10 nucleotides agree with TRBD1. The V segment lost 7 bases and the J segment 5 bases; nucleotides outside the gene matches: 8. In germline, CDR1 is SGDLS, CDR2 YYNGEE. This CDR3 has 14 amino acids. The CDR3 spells CASARQGAGETQYF. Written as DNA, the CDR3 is TGTGCCAGCGCTCGACAGGGGGCGGGTGAGACCCAGTACTTC.

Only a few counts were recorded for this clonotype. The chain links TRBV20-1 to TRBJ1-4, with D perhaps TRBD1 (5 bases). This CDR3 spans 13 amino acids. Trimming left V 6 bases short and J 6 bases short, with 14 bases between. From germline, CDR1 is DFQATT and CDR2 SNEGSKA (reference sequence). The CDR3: CSAVQGRDEKLFF. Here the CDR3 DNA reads TGCAGTGCCGTTCAGGGACGGGATGAAAAACTGTTTTTT.

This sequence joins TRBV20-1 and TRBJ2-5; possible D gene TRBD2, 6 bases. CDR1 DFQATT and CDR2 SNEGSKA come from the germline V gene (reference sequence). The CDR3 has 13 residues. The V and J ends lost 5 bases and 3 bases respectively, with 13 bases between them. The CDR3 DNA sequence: TGCAGTGCTTGGAAGACGGGGGAAGAGACCCAGTACTTC. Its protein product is CSAWKTGEETQYF.

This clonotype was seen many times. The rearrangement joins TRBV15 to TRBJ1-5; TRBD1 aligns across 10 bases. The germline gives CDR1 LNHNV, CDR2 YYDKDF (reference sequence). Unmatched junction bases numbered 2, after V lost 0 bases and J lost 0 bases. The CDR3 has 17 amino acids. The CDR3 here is CATSRDRTGGSNQPQHF. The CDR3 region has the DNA TGTGCCACCAGCAGAGATCGGACAGGGGGTAGCAATCAGCCCCAGCATTTT.

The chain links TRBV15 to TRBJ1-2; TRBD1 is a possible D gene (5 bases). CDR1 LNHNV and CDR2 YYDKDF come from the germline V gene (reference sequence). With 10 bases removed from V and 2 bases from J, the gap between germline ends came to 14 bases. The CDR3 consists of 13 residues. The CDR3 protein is CASDRDANYGYTF. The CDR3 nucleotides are TGTGCCAGCGACAGAGATGCGAACTATGGCTACACCTTC.

Here the CDR3 reads CASSPTGMAQYF. DNA of the CDR3: TGTGCCAGCAGTCCGACAGGGATGGCCCAGTACTTC. This chain links TRBV7-9 with TRBJ2-5; TRBD1 aligns across 7 bases. V shed 6 bases, J shed 9 bases, and the junction held 7 bases outside the gene matches. The CDR3 extends over 12 amino acids. Germline V CDR1 and CDR2: SEHNR, FQNEAQ (reference sequence).

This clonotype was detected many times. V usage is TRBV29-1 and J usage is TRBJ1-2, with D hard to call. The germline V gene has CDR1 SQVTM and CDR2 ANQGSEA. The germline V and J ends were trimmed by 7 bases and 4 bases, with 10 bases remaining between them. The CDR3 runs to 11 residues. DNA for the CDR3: TGCAGCGCCGAGGGCGGCTATGGCTACACCTTC. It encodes CSAEGGYGYTF.

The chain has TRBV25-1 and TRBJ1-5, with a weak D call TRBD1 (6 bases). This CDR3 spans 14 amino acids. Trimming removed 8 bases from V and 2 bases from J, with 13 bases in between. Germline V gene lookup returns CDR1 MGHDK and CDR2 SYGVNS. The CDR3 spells CASLQGGRNQPQHF. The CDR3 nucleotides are TGTGCCAGCTTACAGGGAGGACGCAATCAGCCCCAGCATTTT.

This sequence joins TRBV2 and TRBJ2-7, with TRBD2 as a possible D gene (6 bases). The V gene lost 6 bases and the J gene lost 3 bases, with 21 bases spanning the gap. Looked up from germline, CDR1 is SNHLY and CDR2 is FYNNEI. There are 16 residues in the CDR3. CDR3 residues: CASRRGRADYVYEQYF. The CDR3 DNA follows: TGTGCCAGCAGGAGGGGCAGGGCGGACTATGTCTACGAGCAGTACTTC. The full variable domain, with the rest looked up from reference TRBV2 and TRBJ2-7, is EPEVTQTPSHQVTQMGQEVILRCVPISNHLYFYWYRQILGQKVEFLVSFYNNEISEKSEIFDDQFSVERPDGSNFTLKIRSTKLEDSAMYFCASRRGRADYVYEQYFGPGTRLTVT.